The 20 T cell receptor beta chains presented below share a single source sample, sequenced in a study of shared clonotypes between healthy human individuals. Assay: immunoSEQ multiplex PCR; the TCRdb copy retains only in-frame clones and omits some. The sample has about 2.4 million clones, roughly 93% seen once. Input material: naive CD4+ T cells from PBMCs. Subset here: CD45RA+ positively selected. These receptors were obtained from a man between 18 and 29 years old in good health. Some clones in this sample may be carry-over from other donors' samples.

V gene TRBV6-8 combines with J gene TRBJ2-5, with D perhaps matching TRBD1 or TRBD2 (5 bases each). This CDR3 region has 9 residues. The germline V and J ends were trimmed by 6 bases and 9 bases, with 5 bases remaining between them. Germline loops: CDR1 MNHGY, CDR2 SAAAGT. CDR3 sequence: CASRGAQYF. The CDR3 DNA reads TGTGCCAGCAGGGGGGCCCAGTACTTC.

This sequence joins TRBV4-3 and TRBJ1-4; D possibly corresponds to TRBD1 (5 bases). Looked up from germline, CDR1 is LGHNA and CDR2 is YSLEER. This CDR3 contains 16 residues. Trimming took 0 bases from V and 8 from J, leaving 16 bases between them. CDR3 in DNA: TGCGCCAGCAGCCAAGAACCGGGGAGGGGTTCGGAAAAACTGTTTTTT. Translating gives CASSQEPGRGSEKLFF.

V usage is TRBV7-7 and J usage is TRBJ2-5; tentatively, D is TRBD1 (6 bases). This CDR3 region has 14 residues. The V end lost 5 bases, the J end lost 5 bases, and 15 bases lay between the germline ends. CDR1 and CDR2 from the germline V gene are SSHAT and FNYEAQ (reference sequence). The CDR3 reads CASSPGHAGETQYF. The CDR3 bases are TGTGCCAGCAGCCCGGGACACGCGGGTGAGACCCAGTACTTC.

The chain has TRBV6-1 and TRBJ2-1; 11 bases fit TRBD2. The V gene end was trimmed by 4 bases and the J gene end by 9 bases; junction bases not matched to a gene: 11. This CDR3 spans 16 amino acids. In germline, CDR1 is MNHNS, CDR2 SASEGT. The CDR3 spells CASSASLAGVPLEQFF. CDR3 nucleotides: TGTGCCAGCAGTGCATCACTAGCGGGGGTGCCCCTTGAGCAGTTCTTC.

The chain recombines TRBV9 with TRBJ2-5, with D perhaps given as TRBD1 or TRBD2 (5 bases each). Per germline, CDR1 SGDLS and CDR2 YYNGEE. V was shortened by 2 bases and J by 5 bases, with 13 bases between the two germline ends. The CDR3 is 14 residues long. The CDR3 loop is CASSVAGSRETQYF. The CDR3 coding sequence is TGTGCCAGCAGCGTCGCAGGGAGTAGGGAGACCCAGTACTTC. Looking up the rest from reference TRBV9 and TRBJ2-5 gives the full variable domain: DSGVTQTPKHLITATGQRVTLRCSPRSGDLSVYWYQQSLDQGLQFLIQYYNGEERAKGNILERFSAQQFPDLHSELNLSSLELGDSALYFCASSVAGSRETQYFGPGTRLLVL.

The V and J genes are TRBV18 and TRBJ1-5; D remains unclear. Germline values: CDR1 KGHSH, CDR2 LQKENI. Trimming removed 3 bases from V and 7 bases from J, with 10 bases in between. This CDR3 spans 13 amino acids. CDR3 nucleotides: TGTGCCAGCTCACCGACCGTTGAACAGCCCCAGCATTTT. The encoded protein is CASSPTVEQPQHF.

V gene TRBV5-6 combines with J gene TRBJ2-1; 8 bases agree with TRBD2. CDR3 length: 15 residues. The ends lost 0 bases at V and 4 bases at J; junction bases unmatched: 3. From germline, CDR1 is SGHDT and CDR2 YYEEEE. The CDR3 DNA reads as TGTGCCAGCAGCTTGGAAGGACTAGCTTACAATGAGCAGTTCTTC. Translation: CASSLEGLAYNEQFF.

The chain couples TRBV6-4 to TRBJ2-3; D not certain. Germline CDR1 and CDR2: MRHNA and SNTAGT. The CDR3 sequence is 14 residues long. Between the trimmed V and J ends, which lost 8 bases and 0 bases, there was a span of 12 bases. CDR3 nucleotide sequence: TGTGCCAGCCCCCATTACACTAGCACAGATACGCAGTATTTT. Translated, it gives CASPHYTSTDTQYF.

The chain couples TRBV5-6 to TRBJ2-5; tentative D call: TRBD2 (6 bases). This CDR3 comprises 15 residues. The V gene lost 0 bases and the J gene lost 5 bases, with 14 bases spanning the gap. In germline, CDR1 is SGHDT, CDR2 YYEEEE. The CDR3 sequence is CASSLEWGESETQYF. The CDR3 region has the DNA TGTGCCAGCAGCTTGGAATGGGGGGAAAGTGAGACCCAGTACTTC.

The rearrangement uses TRBV7-3 and TRBJ2-2, with 9 bases that match TRBD1. V shed 5 bases, J shed 2 bases, and the junction held 6 bases outside the gene matches. Germline CDR1 SGHTA, CDR2 FQGTGA. The CDR3 runs 16 residues. CDR3 in DNA: TGTGCCAGCAGCCGGACAGGGGCTCAAAACACCGGGGAGCTGTTTTTT. This translates into CASSRTGAQNTGELFF.

The J gene is TRBJ1-1, the V gene TRBV10-2; TRBD1 might be the D (5 bases). The ends were cut back, 4 bases at V and 2 bases at J, with 17 bases in the middle. The CDR3 loop spans 16 amino acids. Germline-derived CDR1 and CDR2 are WSHSY and SAAADI. The CDR3 coding sequence is TGCGCCAGCAGTGGGAACTTCGGACAACCTAACACTGAAGCTTTCTTT. It is translated as CASSGNFGQPNTEAFF.

The chain recombines TRBV28 with TRBJ2-7; 8 positions agree with TRBD1. V was pared by 5 bases and J by 1 base, with 7 bases of the junction left unmatched. Germline assignment: CDR1 MDHEN and CDR2 SYDVKM. The CDR3 is made up of 15 amino acids. CDR3 amino acids: CASSTQTGASYEQYF. CDR3 in DNA: TGTGCCAGCAGTACGCAGACAGGGGCGTCCTACGAGCAGTACTTC.

Worth noting for this clone: This CDR3 is also generated by other DNA sequences in the sample. V is TRBV7-3 and J is TRBJ2-2; D is undetermined. CDR1 SGHTA and CDR2 FQGTGA come from the germline V gene. This CDR3 is 14 amino acids long. Trimming removed 2 bases from V and 4 bases from J, with 8 bases in between. The CDR3 DNA reads as TGTGCCAGCAGCTTAGGGCTCGGCACCGGGGAGCTGTTTTTT. As protein: CASSLGLGTGELFF.

The chain couples TRBV29-1 to TRBJ2-2; TRBD2 agrees at 13 bases. With V trimmed by 6 bases and J by 1 base, 8 bases remained unmatched. The CDR3 is made up of 17 amino acids. Germline loops: CDR1 SQVTM, CDR2 ANQGSEA. The CDR3 coding sequence is TGCAGCGTCTGGATACGGACTAGCGGGGGGAACACCGGGGAGCTGTTTTTT. It translates to CSVWIRTSGGNTGELFF.

The rearrangement joins TRBV19 to TRBJ1-1; the match to TRBD1 covers 7 bases. V shed 6 bases, J shed 0 bases, and the junction held 10 bases outside the gene matches. CDR3 length: 16 residues. The germline CDR1 and CDR2 sequences are LNHDA and SQIVND (reference sequence). CDR3 sequence: CASSLRGQGVNTEAFF. CDR3 DNA sequence: TGTGCCAGTAGCCTCCGTGGGCAGGGGGTGAACACTGAAGCTTTCTTT.

The V and J genes are TRBV7-8 and TRBJ1-3; the match to TRBD1 covers 11 bases. This CDR3 is built from 20 residues. Germline V gene lookup returns CDR1 SGHVS and CDR2 FQNEAQ. V lost 5 bases, J lost 0 bases, and 15 bases stayed unmatched. CDR3 DNA sequence: TGTGCCAGCAGCGCGCGGACAGGGGGCCTACCCTACAACTCTGGAAACACCATATATTTT. Translation gives CASSARTGGLPYNSGNTIYF.

The V gene is TRBV30, the J gene TRBJ2-3; maybe TRBD2 (6 bases). The CDR3 sequence is 15 residues long. The V end lost 3 bases, the J end lost 1 base, and 14 bases lay between the germline ends. Per the germline V gene, CDR1 is GTSNPN and CDR2 is SVGIG (reference sequence). This CDR3 is CAWSPLATGTDTQYF. CDR3 nucleotide sequence: TGTGCCTGGAGCCCTCTAGCGACTGGCACAGATACGCAGTATTTT.

Here the CDR3 reads CSVGGTGSYEQYF. CDR3 DNA: TGCAGCGTTGGGGGGACCGGCTCCTACGAGCAGTACTTC. The genes are TRBV29-1 and TRBJ2-7; D may correspond to TRBD1 or TRBD2 (5 bases each). The germline gives CDR1 SQVTM, CDR2 ANQGSEA. The V end was cut by 4 bases, the J end by 0 bases, with 10 bases between. This CDR3 contains 13 residues.

This chain uses TRBV7-2 with TRBJ2-5; 9 nucleotides match TRBD2. Trimming cost V 0 bases and J 1 base; bases outside gene matches: 9. There are 18 residues in the CDR3. The germline CDR1 and CDR2 sequences are SGHTA and FQGNSA. The CDR3 bases are TGTGCCAGCAGCTTAGCGCGCCTAGCGGGGCCCGCCCAAGAGACCCAGTACTTC. This translates into CASSLARLAGPAQETQYF.

To note about this clone: Additional DNA sequences in this sample encode the identical CDR3. The CDR3 spells CASSRDSYEQYF. CDR3 sequence (DNA): TGCGCCAGCAGCCGCGACAGCTACGAGCAGTACTTC. The chain recombines TRBV5-1 with TRBJ2-7; D might be TRBD1 (5 bases). Trimming cost V 4 bases and J 3 bases, with 8 bases left between them. Germline V gives CDR1 SGHRS, CDR2 YFSETQ. The CDR3 is made up of 12 amino acids.